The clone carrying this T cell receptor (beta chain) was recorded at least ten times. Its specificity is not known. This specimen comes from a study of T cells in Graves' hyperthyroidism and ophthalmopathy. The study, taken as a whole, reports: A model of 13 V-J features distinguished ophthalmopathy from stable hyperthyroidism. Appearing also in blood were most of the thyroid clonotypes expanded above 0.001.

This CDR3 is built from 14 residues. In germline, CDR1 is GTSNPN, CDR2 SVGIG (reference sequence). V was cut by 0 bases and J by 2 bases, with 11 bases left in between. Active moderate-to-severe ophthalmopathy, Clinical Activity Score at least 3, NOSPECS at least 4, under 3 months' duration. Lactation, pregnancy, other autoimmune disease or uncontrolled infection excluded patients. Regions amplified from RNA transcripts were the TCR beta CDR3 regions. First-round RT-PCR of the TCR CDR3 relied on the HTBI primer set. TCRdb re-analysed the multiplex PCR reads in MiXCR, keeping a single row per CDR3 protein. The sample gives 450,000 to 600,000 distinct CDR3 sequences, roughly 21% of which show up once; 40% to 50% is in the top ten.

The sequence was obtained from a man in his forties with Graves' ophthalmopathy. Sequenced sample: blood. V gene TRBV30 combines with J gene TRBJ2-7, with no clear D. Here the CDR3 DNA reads TGTGCCTGGAGTGTCGGCGACTTTACCTACGAGCAGTACTTC. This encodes CAWSVGDFTYEQYF.